This T cell receptor (beta chain) was documented in a study of shared clonotypes between healthy human individuals. The table came from immunoSEQ multiplex PCR; TCRdb's copy has only in-frame clones and leaves some out. Of over a million clones in the sample, around 97% are singletons; the top ten hold 1.2%. Findings and caveats of the study: Unshared clonotypes carried lower generation probabilities than those common to all four donors.

In the case of this clone: Its cognate antigen is unknown.

Germline loops: CDR1 WNHNN, CDR2 SYGVQD (reference sequence). Between the trimmed V and J ends, which lost 4 bases and 5 bases, there was a span of 9 bases. This CDR3 has 13 residues. Sequences were obtained from naive CD4+ T cells sorted from blood. As for subset: CD45RA+ positively selected. This chain links TRBV10-1 with TRBJ2-1; no firm D call. The origin of this receptor is a man aged 25-40 years in good health. Here the CDR3 reads CASSARRNNEQFF. DNA for the CDR3: TGCGCCAGCAGTGCAAGGAGAAACAATGAGCAGTTCTTC.